This T cell receptor (beta chain) emerged from a study of cytomegalovirus exposure and HLA in healthy donors. A remark on this clone: The antigen is unknown.

Both 60 Vbeta primers and 13 Jbeta primers went into the PCR. Assay: immunoSEQ multiplex PCR; the TCRdb copy retains only in-frame clones and omits some. Of about 90,000 clones listed, 65% to 80% are singletons. Study results and caveats: Per a later analysis, 16,951 TCR beta sequences showed association with HLA alleles at 0.05 false discovery rate.

The receptor was isolated from a woman between 50 and 59 years old in good health and CMV-seropositive. Sequenced sample: PBMCs.

The CDR3 sequence: CASSVGTGPYEQYF. CDR3 in DNA: TGTGCCAGCAGCGTAGGGACAGGGCCCTACGAGCAGTACTTC. V gene TRBV9 combines with J gene TRBJ2-7; 8 nucleotides match TRBD1. Germline CDR1 reads SGDLS; CDR2 reads YYNGEE. Unmatched junction bases numbered 1, after V lost 0 bases and J lost 2 bases. This CDR3 has 14 residues.